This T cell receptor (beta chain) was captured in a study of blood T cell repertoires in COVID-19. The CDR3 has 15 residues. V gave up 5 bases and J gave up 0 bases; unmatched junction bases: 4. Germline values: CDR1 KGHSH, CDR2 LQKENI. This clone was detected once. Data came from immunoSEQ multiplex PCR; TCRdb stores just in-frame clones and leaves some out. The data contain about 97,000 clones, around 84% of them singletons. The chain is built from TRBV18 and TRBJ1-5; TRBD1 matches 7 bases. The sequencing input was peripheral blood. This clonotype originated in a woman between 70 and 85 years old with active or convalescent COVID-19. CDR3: CASSARDSSNQPQHF. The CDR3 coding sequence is TGTGCCAGCTCAGCCCGGGACAGTAGCAATCAGCCCCAGCATTTT.